This T cell receptor (beta chain) was captured in a study of OX40 agonist ivuxolimab in advanced cancers. Study summary: Clinicians treated patients with ivuxolimab, an agonistic anti-OX40 (CD134) antibody. Antecedent anti-PD-1, anti-PD-L1 or anti-CTLA-4 therapy was permissible, with roughly 36% having received some.

The CDR3 runs 12 residues. Germline V gene sequence: CDR1 SGHTA, CDR2 FQGNSA. The V end was cut by 2 bases, the J end by 5 bases, with 6 bases between. Using immunoSEQ multiplex PCR, the repertoire was profiled, and TCRdb retains in-frame clones only, with some absent. The sample lists 83,000 or so clones, 85% to 95% occurring once. The sample consisted of CD4+ or CD8+ T cells sorted from blood, taken in a trial of the OX40 agonist ivuxolimab. This sequence was found in an adult with an advanced solid tumor such as melanoma, head and neck, liver or kidney cancer. The chain carries TRBV7-2 and TRBJ2-5, with a weak D call TRBD1 (5 bases). The DNA of the CDR3 is TGTGCCAGCAGCTTAAGGGGCGAGACCCAGTACTTC. As protein: CASSLRGETQYF.